This passage covers 12 T cell receptor beta chains from one sample sequenced in a study of shared T cell receptors in the human thymus (dated by TCRdb to the early 2020s). The library came from the immunoSEQ multiplex PCR assay. In TCRdb, the immuneACCESS table is reduced to in-frame sequences with V and J assigned. These tables do not hold every clone; where another copy was compared, an unresolved V gene accounts for under half, and the others remain unexplained. The sample includes some 760,000 clones, with approximately 85% observed a single time. The ten biggest clones cover more than 0.008% of the sample. This sample also appeared in a second study, on human thymus T cells.

The specimen sequenced was thymocytes. These receptors came from a girl younger than two with a congenital heart defect. Donor details come from another sample of the same person, matched by shared clones.

This rearrangement joins TRBV4-1 to TRBJ1-5, with 9 positions matching TRBD1. Trimming removed 0 bases from V and 2 bases from J; junction bases left unmatched: 5. The CDR3 spans 17 residues. Germline CDR1 reads MGHRA; CDR2 reads YSYEKL. The CDR3 sequence is CASSQDARDRGNQPQHF. The CDR3 DNA is TGCGCCAGCAGCCAAGATGCTCGGGACAGGGGCAATCAGCCCCAGCATTTT.

V and J are TRBV10-3 and TRBJ1-1; D gene ambiguous. The ends were cut back, 2 bases at V and 0 bases at J, with 7 bases in the middle. CDR1 is ENHRY, CDR2 SYGVKD, per germline. The CDR3 covers 14 residues. The CDR3 DNA follows: TGTGCCATCAGTGAGGAGGGTTTGAACACTGAAGCTTTCTTT. Translation: CAISEEGLNTEAFF.

This chain uses TRBV27 with TRBJ1-2; D perhaps matches TRBD1 (5 bases). The CDR3 is made up of 11 amino acids. V lost 5 bases, J lost 7 bases, and 8 bases lay in between. CDR1 and CDR2 (germline): MNHEY, SMNVEV (reference sequence). DNA for the CDR3: TGTGCCAGCAGTCAGGGTTCTGGCTACACCTTC. Its protein is CASSQGSGYTF.

The rearrangement joins TRBV5-1 to TRBJ1-4, with D possibly matching TRBD1 (5 bases). Per germline, CDR1 SGHRS and CDR2 YFSETQ. This CDR3 comprises 15 residues. Trimming pared 6 bases from V and 2 bases from J, leaving 14 bases between. The CDR3 region is CASTPSQETNEKLFF. As DNA, the CDR3 is TGCGCCAGCACCCCGTCACAGGAGACTAATGAAAAACTGTTTTTT.

The chain uses TRBV25-1 and TRBJ1-5; D is perhaps TRBD1 (5 bases). Germline CDR1 MGHDK, CDR2 SYGVNS. This CDR3 spans 15 amino acids. Trimming took 0 bases from V and 6 from J, leaving 12 bases between them. The CDR3 loop is CASSEYRGVGQPQHF. The CDR3 DNA is TGTGCCAGCAGTGAATATCGGGGGGTTGGTCAGCCCCAGCATTTT.

The chain couples TRBV28 to TRBJ1-5; D gene unclear. Trimming took off 7 bases at V and 7 bases at J, with 17 bases between the two ends. CDR1 MDHEN and CDR2 SYDVKM come from the germline V gene. The CDR3 totals 14 residues. The CDR3 DNA sequence: TGTGCCAGCACCCCGGGGTTCCTTCGACAGCCCCAGCATTTT. The encoded protein is CASTPGFLRQPQHF.

The chain employs TRBV4-3 and TRBJ2-6; possibly TRBD1 for D (5 bases). CDR1 and CDR2 (germline): LGHNA, YSLEER. V was cut by 2 bases and J by 0 bases, with 11 bases left in between. The CDR3 is made up of 17 amino acids. CDR3 in amino acids: CASSQTTGLSGANVLTF. DNA of the CDR3: TGCGCCAGCAGCCAAACCACAGGCCTCTCTGGGGCCAACGTCCTGACTTTC.

The chain couples TRBV2 to TRBJ1-2, with 10 bases fitting TRBD1. The ends lost 6 bases at V and 0 bases at J; junction bases unmatched: 7. CDR1 and CDR2 (germline): SNHLY, FYNNEI. The CDR3 has 16 amino acids. The CDR3 nucleotides are TGTGCCAGCAGGACAGGGGGCGCCCCTTCTAACTATGGCTACACCTTC. It encodes CASRTGGAPSNYGYTF.

The genes are TRBV6-1 and TRBJ1-6; 8 bases align to TRBD1. Germline CDR1 and CDR2: MNHNS and SASEGT. V lost 5 bases and J lost 7; bases outside the gene matches: 7. There are 15 residues in the CDR3. CDR3: CASSLTGAFNSPLHF. The CDR3 bases are TGTGCCAGCAGTTTGACAGGGGCCTTCAATTCACCCCTCCACTTT.

V is TRBV6-5 and J is TRBJ2-7, with D possibly matching TRBD1 (5 bases). In germline, CDR1 is MNHEY, CDR2 SVGAGI. This CDR3 has 13 amino acids. V dropped 5 bases and J dropped 2 bases, with 10 bases sitting between them. The chain's CDR3 is CASSRGQTYEQYF. In DNA form, the CDR3 reads TGTGCCAGCAGTCGCGGACAAACCTACGAGCAGTACTTC.

The rearrangement links TRBV5-1 to TRBJ1-3; no clear D. Germline V CDR1 and CDR2: SGHRS, YFSETQ. Trimming stripped 0 bases from V and 1 base from J, with 11 bases between. The CDR3 is 16 residues long. The CDR3 here is CASSLAFEGSGNTIYF. DNA of the CDR3: TGCGCCAGCAGCTTGGCCTTTGAGGGATCTGGAAACACCATATATTTT.

The chain is built from TRBV27 and TRBJ1-5, with TRBD1 matching 7 bases. CDR1 MNHEY and CDR2 SMNVEV come from the germline V gene (reference sequence). CDR3 length: 16 amino acids. V lost 0 bases and J lost 4; bases outside the gene matches: 6. The CDR3 DNA sequence: TGTGCCAGCAGTTTATCGAGGGACAGAAAAAATCAGCCCCAGCATTTT. Its translation is CASSLSRDRKNQPQHF.